The 17 T cell receptor beta chains in this list originate from one sample, sequenced in a study of cytomegalovirus exposure and HLA in healthy donors. A multiplex PCR was run with 60 Vbeta primers and 13 Jbeta primers. The assay was immunoSEQ multiplex PCR, and TCRdb's table has in-frame clones only and misses some. The data hold approximately 170,000 clones, with roughly three quarters observed a single time. Sequencing was performed on PBMCs. The receptor set was obtained from a woman aged 50 to 60 in good health and CMV-seronegative.

This chain's CDR3 is CASNSFGLDNSPLHF. The CDR3 coding sequence is TGCGCCAGCAACTCCTTCGGACTCGACAATTCACCCCTCCACTTT. The J gene is TRBJ1-6, the V gene TRBV4-1, with D hard to call. The CDR3 spans 15 residues. From germline, CDR1 is MGHRA and CDR2 YSYEKL. Trimming shortened V by 7 bases and J by 7 bases, and 17 bases separated the two germline ends.

The CDR3 sequence is CASSQGSGAKNIQYF. DNA for the CDR3: TGCGCCAGCAGCCAAGGTTCAGGAGCCAAAAACATTCAGTACTTC. The V call is TRBV4-3, the J call TRBJ2-4; no firm D call. This CDR3 comprises 15 residues. V was clipped by 1 base and J by 0 bases, with 7 bases between them. Germline V gives CDR1 LGHNA, CDR2 YSLEER.

The chain couples TRBV19 to TRBJ2-1; 15 bases line up with TRBD2. The V and J ends lost 5 bases and 4 bases, in that order; junction bases with no gene match: 6. Germline values: CDR1 LNHDA, CDR2 SQIVND (reference sequence). The CDR3 runs to 17 residues. CDR3 in DNA: TGTGCCAGTAGTCCCAACGGACTAGCGGGAGGGTACAATGAGCAGTTCTTC. Protein sequence: CASSPNGLAGGYNEQFF.

This clone was found a few times. This chain joins TRBV6-5 and TRBJ2-3, with D tentatively TRBD1 (5 bases). The CDR3 extends over 13 amino acids. Germline CDR1 and CDR2: MNHEY and SVGAGI. Trimming took 7 bases from V and 7 from J, leaving 15 bases between them. The CDR3 reads CASKGRDSNTQYF. CDR3 nucleotides: TGTGCCAGCAAGGGCAGGGATTCAAATACGCAGTATTTT.

This clone was found once. The rearrangement uses TRBV6-5 and TRBJ2-5, with TRBD1 matching over 7 bases. The DNA matches TRBJ2-7 better at its end, which makes the J call doubtful. The germline gives CDR1 MNHEY, CDR2 SVGAGI. The CDR3 covers 14 residues. This chain's CDR3 is CASTKTGSSYEQYF. In DNA form, the CDR3 reads TGTGCCAGCACCAAGACAGGGTCTTCTTACGAGCAGTACTTC.

The chain combines TRBV6-1 with TRBJ2-5; 7 bases fit TRBD1. Germline CDR1 and CDR2: MNHNS and SASEGT. The CDR3 sequence is 17 residues long. V lost 2 bases and J lost 5; bases outside the gene matches: 14. The CDR3 sequence: CASSERETGYRGETQYF. In DNA form, the CDR3 reads TGTGCCAGCAGTGAAAGGGAGACAGGGTATCGTGGTGAGACCCAGTACTTC.

The V gene is TRBV7-2, the J gene TRBJ2-7, with D possibly matching TRBD1 (6 bases). There are 15 residues in the CDR3. The germline gives CDR1 SGHTA, CDR2 FQGNSA. Trimming took off 1 base at V and 0 bases at J, with 10 bases between the two ends. CDR3 bases: TGTGCCAGCAGCTTAGTGCAGACAGGCTCCTACGAGCAGTACTTC. Protein: CASSLVQTGSYEQYF.

The V and J genes are TRBV25-1 and TRBJ1-2; a possible D gene is TRBD1 (6 bases). This CDR3 is 13 amino acids long. CDR1 and CDR2 (germline): MGHDK, SYGVNS. V shed 2 bases and J shed 4 bases, with 8 bases lying between them. The chain's CDR3 is CASSEQGFYGYTF. The CDR3 nucleotides read TGTGCCAGCAGTGAACAGGGGTTCTATGGCTACACCTTC.

This clone was recorded only once. The chain's CDR3 is CASKPGEGVYEQYF. The CDR3 DNA reads as TGTGCCAGCAAACCGGGGGAGGGGGTATACGAGCAGTACTTC. The rearrangement joins TRBV28 to TRBJ2-7, with a weak D call TRBD2 (7 bases). Trimming stripped 7 bases from V and 4 bases from J, with 17 bases between. The CDR3 is 14 amino acids. The germline gives CDR1 MDHEN, CDR2 SYDVKM.

This chain joins TRBV14 and TRBJ2-4; tentative D call: TRBD1 (6 bases). The CDR3 length is 16 residues. Germline CDR1 reads SGHDN; CDR2 reads FVKESK. Trimming left V 4 bases short and J 0 bases short, with 13 bases between. The CDR3 nucleotides read TGTGCCAGCAGCCCCCGACAGGAGCTAGCCAAAAACATTCAGTACTTC. Translating gives CASSPRQELAKNIQYF.

The chain is built from TRBV11-3 and TRBJ2-5, with 7 positions matching TRBD2. This CDR3 is 15 amino acids long. The junction had 11 bases not matched to a gene; V was cut back by 5 bases and J by 5 bases. The germline V gene encodes CDR1 SGHNT and CDR2 YENEEA. In DNA, the CDR3 is TGTGCCAGCAGCCTAACGGGGGAGGGGCGGGAGACCCAGTACTTC. It translates to CASSLTGEGRETQYF.

This clone was observed a handful of times. V is TRBV29-1 and J is TRBJ1-2; D might be TRBD1 (6 bases). The CDR3 contains 12 residues. Germline V gene sequence: CDR1 SQVTM, CDR2 ANQGSEA. The germline V and J ends were trimmed by 6 bases and 4 bases, with 12 bases remaining between them. DNA for the CDR3: TGCAGCGTGGAGACAGGACGCTATGGCTACACCTTC. Its translation: CSVETGRYGYTF.

The rearrangement links TRBV18 to TRBJ2-7; perhaps TRBD1 as D (6 bases). The CDR3 is made up of 18 amino acids. V was trimmed by 3 bases and J by 2 bases, leaving 23 bases between them. Germline CDR1 is KGHSH and CDR2 is LQKENI. The CDR3 loop reads CASSPRLGTGLGTYEQYF. The CDR3 region has the DNA TGTGCCAGCTCACCCCGTTTGGGTACAGGGCTGGGAACCTACGAGCAGTACTTC.

This clone has just a few counts. The rearrangement joins TRBV6-5 to TRBJ1-1; TRBD1 might be the D (5 bases). Germline V gene sequence: CDR1 MNHEY, CDR2 SVGAGI. Trimming removed 1 base at V and 3 bases at J, with 12 bases between. There are 15 residues in the CDR3. The CDR3 here is CASSYFRREDTEAFF. The CDR3 DNA follows: TGTGCCAGCAGTTACTTCCGCAGGGAGGACACTGAAGCTTTCTTT.

In its sample, this clone was seen a few times. V is TRBV5-1 and J is TRBJ2-7; TRBD2 is a possible D gene (6 bases). V lost 4 bases, J lost 3 bases, and 11 bases lay in between. The CDR3 spans 13 residues. Germline V CDR1 and CDR2: SGHRS, YFSETQ. CDR3 nucleotide sequence: TGCGCCAGCAGCGGAGGGAAGGGCTACGAGCAGTACTTC. Encoded protein: CASSGGKGYEQYF.

The gene calls are TRBV19 and TRBJ2-2; 9 nucleotides match TRBD2. Germline lookup yields CDR1 LNHDA and CDR2 SQIVND (reference sequence). The CDR3 totals 16 residues. After removal of 5 bases from V and 5 bases from J, the junction contained 9 bases not matched to a gene. The CDR3 protein is CASSPSAGGWTGELFF. The CDR3 DNA is TGTGCCAGTAGTCCGTCGGCGGGAGGGTGGACCGGGGAGCTGTTTTTT.

The CDR3 sequence is CASSGEGYQPQHF. The CDR3 DNA sequence: TGTGCCAGTAGTGGGGAGGGGTATCAGCCCCAGCATTTT. This sequence joins TRBV19 and TRBJ1-5; tentative D call: TRBD1 (5 bases). CDR3 size: 13 residues. Germline V gene lookup returns CDR1 LNHDA and CDR2 SQIVND (reference sequence). V gave up 5 bases and J gave up 5 bases, with 10 bases separating them. Drawing the rest from reference TRBV19 and TRBJ1-5, the complete variable domain is DGGITQSPKYLFRKEGQNVTLSCEQNLNHDAMYWYRQDPGQGLRLIYYSQIVNDFQKGDIAEGYSVSREKKESFPLTVTSAQKNPTAFYLCASSGEGYQPQHFGDGTRLSIL.